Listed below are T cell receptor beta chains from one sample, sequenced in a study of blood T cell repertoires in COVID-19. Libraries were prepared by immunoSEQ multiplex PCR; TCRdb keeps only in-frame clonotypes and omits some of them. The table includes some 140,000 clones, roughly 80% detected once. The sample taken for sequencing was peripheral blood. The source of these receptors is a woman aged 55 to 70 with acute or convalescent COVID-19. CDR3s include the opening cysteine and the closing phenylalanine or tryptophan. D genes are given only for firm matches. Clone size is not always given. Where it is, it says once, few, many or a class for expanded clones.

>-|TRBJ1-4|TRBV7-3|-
CASSLRAGLGEKLFF
TGTGCCAGCAGCTTACGTGCAGGCCTCGGTGAAAAACTGTTTTTT
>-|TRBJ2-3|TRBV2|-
CASSYSTDTQYF
TGTGCCAGCAGCTACAGTACAGATACGCAGTATTTT
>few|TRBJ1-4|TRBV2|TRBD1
CASRAGTGREKLFF
TGTGCCAGCAGGGCCGGGACAGGGCGGGAAAAACTGTTTTTT
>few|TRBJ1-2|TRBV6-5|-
CASSRDSPPSYGYTF
TGTGCCAGCAGCCGTGACTCACCCCCCTCCTATGGCTACACCTTC
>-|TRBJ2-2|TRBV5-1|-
CASSLGTANTGELFF
TGCGCCAGCAGCTTGGGGACAGCGAACACCGGGGAGCTGTTTTTT
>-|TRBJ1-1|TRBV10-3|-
CAISGDLGGTEAFF
TGTGCCATCAGTGGCGACTTGGGGGGCACTGAAGCTTTCTTT
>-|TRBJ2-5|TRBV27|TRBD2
CASSLGTSGGRETQYF
TGTGCCAGCAGTCTAGGGACTAGCGGGGGTCGAGAGACCCAGTACTTC
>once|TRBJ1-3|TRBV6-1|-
CASSGGTGPSGNTIYF
TGTGCCAGCAGTGGGGGAACAGGTCCCTCTGGAAACACCATATATTTT
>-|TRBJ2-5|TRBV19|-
CATGTGHSETQYF
TGTGCCACTGGTACGGGACACTCAGAGACCCAGTACTTC
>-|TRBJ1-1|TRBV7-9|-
CASSISGENTEAFF
TGTGCCAGCAGCATCTCGGGGGAGAACACTGAAGCTTTCTTT
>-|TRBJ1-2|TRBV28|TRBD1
CASSFLASYRGARGYTF
TGTGCCAGCAGTTTTTTAGCATCCTACAGGGGGGCACGAGGCTACACCTTC
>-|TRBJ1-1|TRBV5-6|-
CASSLVGTMGGNTEAFF
TGTGCCAGCAGCTTGGTGGGCACGATGGGTGGGAACACTGAAGCTTTCTTT
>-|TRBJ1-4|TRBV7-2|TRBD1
CASSPHPGTGNEKLFF
TGTGCCAGCAGCCCACACCCCGGGACAGGGAACGAAAAACTGTTTTTT
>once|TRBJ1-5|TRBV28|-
CASSLLGGGRPQHF
TGTGCCAGCAGTTTGTTGGGGGGGGGCAGGCCCCAGCATTTT
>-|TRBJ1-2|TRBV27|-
CASSLAGRLGGYTF
TGTGCCAGCAGTTTGGCGGGACGTTTAGGGGGCTACACCTTC
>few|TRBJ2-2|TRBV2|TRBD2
CASSDGGGATGELFF
TGTGCCAGCAGTGATGGCGGGGGGGCTACCGGGGAGCTGTTTTTT
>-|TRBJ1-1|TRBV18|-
CASSSAGHKLNTEAFF
TGTGCCAGCTCTAGCGCGGGCCATAAATTGAACACTGAAGCTTTCTTT
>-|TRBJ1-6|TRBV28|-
CASSFSADSPLHF
TGTGCCAGCAGTTTCTCGGCGGATTCACCCCTCCACTTT
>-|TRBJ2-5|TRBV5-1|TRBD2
CASSWEASGGAVTQYF
TGCGCCAGCAGCTGGGAGGCTAGCGGGGGGGCCGTGACCCAGTACTTC
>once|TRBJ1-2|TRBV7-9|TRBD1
CASSLTQGLDGYTF
TGTGCCAGCAGCCTCACACAGGGGCTTGATGGCTACACCTTC
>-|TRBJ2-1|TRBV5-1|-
CASSLDGSSYNEQFF
TGCGCCAGCAGCTTGGATGGTAGCTCCTACAATGAGCAGTTCTTC
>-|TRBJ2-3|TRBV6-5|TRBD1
CASRGTGENTQYF
TGTGCCAGCAGAGGGACAGGAGAAAATACGCAGTATTTT
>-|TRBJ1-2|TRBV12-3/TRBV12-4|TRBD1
CASSRTGDGYTF
TGTGCCAGCAGCCGGACAGGGGATGGCTACACCTTC
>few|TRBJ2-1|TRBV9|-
CASSVAQGTSYNEQFF
TGTGCCAGCAGCGTAGCTCAGGGAACCTCCTACAATGAGCAGTTCTTC
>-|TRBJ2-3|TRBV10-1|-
CASSVGPSTDTQYF
TGCGCCAGCAGTGTGGGGCCTAGCACAGATACGCAGTATTTT
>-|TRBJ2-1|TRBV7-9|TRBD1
CASSLLQGASNNEQFF
TGTGCCAGCAGCCTTCTTCAGGGGGCGTCAAACAATGAGCAGTTCTTC
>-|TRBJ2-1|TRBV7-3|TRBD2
CASSISGLAGRTGEQFF
TGTGCCAGCAGCATATCGGGACTAGCGGGGCGAACTGGAGAGCAGTTCTTC
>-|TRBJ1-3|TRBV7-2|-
CASSSGTTGNTIYF
TGTGCCAGCAGCTCCGGGACAACTGGAAACACCATATATTTT
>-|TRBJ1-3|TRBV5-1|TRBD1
CASSEDRGGNTIYF
TGCGCCAGCAGCGAGGACAGGGGTGGAAACACCATATATTTT
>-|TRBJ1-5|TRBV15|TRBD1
CATSRSGTGGQPQHF
TGTGCCACCAGCAGAAGCGGGACAGGCGGGCAGCCCCAGCATTTT
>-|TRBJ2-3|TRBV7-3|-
CASSPAQAYTDTQYF
TGTGCCAGCAGCCCCGCTCAAGCTTACACAGATACGCAGTATTTT
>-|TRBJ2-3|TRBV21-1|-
CASSKPPGQDTLSTDTQYF
TGTGCCAGCAGCAAACCACCGGGACAGGATACATTGAGCACAGATACGCAGTATTTT
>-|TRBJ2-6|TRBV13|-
CASSPPPGDGGANVLTF
TGTGCCAGCAGCCCCCCCCCAGGGGATGGAGGGGCCAACGTCCTGACTTTC
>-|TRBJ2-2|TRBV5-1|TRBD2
CASSGGASGYTGELFF
TGCGCCAGCAGCGGGGGAGCTAGCGGATACACCGGGGAGCTGTTTTTT
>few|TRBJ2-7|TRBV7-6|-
CASSLGPTGGYEQYF
TGTGCCAGCAGCTTAGGACCGACTGGCGGCTACGAGCAGTACTTC
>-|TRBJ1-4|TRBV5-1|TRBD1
CASSSTGTGNEKLFF
TGCGCCAGCAGCAGTACCGGGACAGGAAATGAAAAACTGTTTTTT
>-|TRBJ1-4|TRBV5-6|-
CASSFGGAATNEKLFF
TGTGCCAGCAGCTTTGGTGGGGCCGCAACTAATGAAAAACTGTTTTTT